The sequence of this TCR beta chain was determined in a study of blood T cell repertoires in COVID-19. For the study at large: The United States, Italy and Spain provided the acute and convalescent COVID-19 samples. PBMCs, B-cell-depleted T cells, or T cells provided the cDNA or gDNA that made up the material.

Original processing methods: Amplification of reference gene primers was used by the study to estimate nucleated cell counts. The repertoire was sequenced with immunoSEQ multiplex PCR; TCRdb's copy has only in-frame clones and lacks some. From that table come the V and J calls and clone size; the DNA was used to work out D and trimming. Of about 150,000 clones listed, 65% to 80% are singletons. The V gene lost 5 bases and the J gene lost 4 bases, with 14 bases spanning the gap. CDR3 size: 14 residues. The germline CDR1 and CDR2 sequences are MNHEY and SMNVEV (reference sequence). Many counts were recorded for this clone.

This chain connects TRBV27 to TRBJ1-2; D might be TRBD1 (5 bases). The receptor was isolated from a man over 45 with acute or convalescent COVID-19. What was sequenced was peripheral blood. The CDR3 loop reads CASSNGGTFYGYTF. CDR3 in DNA: TGTGCCAGCAGTAACGGAGGGACCTTCTATGGCTACACCTTC.